This T cell receptor (beta chain) derives from a study of regulatory T cells in long-lasting Graves disease. Time point of the sample: newly diagnosed GD, antithyroid drugs for less than 3 months. Scientists built the TCR library using RNA that was extracted from PBMCs. This CDR3 region has 12 residues. V lost 1 base to trimming and J lost 5 bases, with 4 bases between them. Germline CDR1 KGHDR, CDR2 SFDVKD. With iRepertoire HTBI primers and Arm-PCR of CDR3 regions, TCR beta libraries were built. From the multiplex PCR reads, TCRdb called clonotypes with MiXCR, one entry per CDR3 protein. The sample shows a few hundred thousand distinct CDR3 sequences, around 15% of them seen only once. Ten or more counts support this clonotype. These data also featured in a second study, about T cells in Graves' hyperthyroidism and ophthalmopathy. This second study says: The HTBI primer set drove a first-round RT-PCR of the TCR CDR3.

The source is a woman aged 50 to 60 with Graves disease. The V gene is TRBV24-1, the J gene TRBJ2-5; no clear D. This specimen was peripheral blood mononuclear cells (PBMCs), taken at new diagnosis, from a patient treated with antithyroid drugs. The CDR3 DNA reads as TGTGCCACCAGTGATTTACTGGAGACCCAGTACTTC. This translates into CATSDLLETQYF.